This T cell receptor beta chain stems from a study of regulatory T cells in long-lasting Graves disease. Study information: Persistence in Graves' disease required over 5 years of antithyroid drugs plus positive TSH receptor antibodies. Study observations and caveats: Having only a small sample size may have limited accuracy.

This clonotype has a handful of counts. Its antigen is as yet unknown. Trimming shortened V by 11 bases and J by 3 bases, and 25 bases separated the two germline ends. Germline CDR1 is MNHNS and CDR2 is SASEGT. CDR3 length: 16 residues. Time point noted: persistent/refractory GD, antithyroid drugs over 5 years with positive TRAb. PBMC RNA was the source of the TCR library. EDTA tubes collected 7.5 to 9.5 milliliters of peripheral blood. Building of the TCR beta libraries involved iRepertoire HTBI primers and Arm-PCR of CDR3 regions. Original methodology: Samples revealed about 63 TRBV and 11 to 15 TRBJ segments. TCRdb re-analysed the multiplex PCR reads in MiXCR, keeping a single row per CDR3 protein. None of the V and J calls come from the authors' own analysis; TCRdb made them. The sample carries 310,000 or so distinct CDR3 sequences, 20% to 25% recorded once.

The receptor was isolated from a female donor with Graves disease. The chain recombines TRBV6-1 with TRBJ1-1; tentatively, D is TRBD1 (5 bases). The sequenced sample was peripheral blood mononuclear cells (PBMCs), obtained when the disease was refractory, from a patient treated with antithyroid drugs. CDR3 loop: CAGTLNSPGSDTEAFF. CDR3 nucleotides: TGTGCCGGCACCCTTAATTCCCCAGGGTCTGACACTGAAGCTTTCTTT.